The sequence of this T cell receptor (beta chain) was determined in a study of CD8 T cells in Susac syndrome. The RNA input was about 0.5 to 1 ug, and it was reverse transcribed with random hexamers. From the immunoSEQ multiplex PCR reads, TCRdb called clonotypes with MiXCR, one entry per CDR3 protein. The table shows about 110,000 distinct CDR3 sequences, with roughly 95% occurring only once. The V gene end was trimmed by 5 bases and the J gene end by 4 bases; junction bases not matched to a gene: 6. Germline lookup yields CDR1 SNHLY and CDR2 FYNNEI. This CDR3 contains 15 residues. What was sequenced was CD4+ T cells from PBMCs. This clonotype was sampled from a human donor in good health. J is TRBJ2-7 and V is TRBV2, with TRBD2 matching 12 bases. This CDR3 is CASSRRLAGEYEQYF. CDR3 nucleotides: TGTGCCAGCAGTCGACGACTAGCGGGAGAATACGAGCAGTACTTC.